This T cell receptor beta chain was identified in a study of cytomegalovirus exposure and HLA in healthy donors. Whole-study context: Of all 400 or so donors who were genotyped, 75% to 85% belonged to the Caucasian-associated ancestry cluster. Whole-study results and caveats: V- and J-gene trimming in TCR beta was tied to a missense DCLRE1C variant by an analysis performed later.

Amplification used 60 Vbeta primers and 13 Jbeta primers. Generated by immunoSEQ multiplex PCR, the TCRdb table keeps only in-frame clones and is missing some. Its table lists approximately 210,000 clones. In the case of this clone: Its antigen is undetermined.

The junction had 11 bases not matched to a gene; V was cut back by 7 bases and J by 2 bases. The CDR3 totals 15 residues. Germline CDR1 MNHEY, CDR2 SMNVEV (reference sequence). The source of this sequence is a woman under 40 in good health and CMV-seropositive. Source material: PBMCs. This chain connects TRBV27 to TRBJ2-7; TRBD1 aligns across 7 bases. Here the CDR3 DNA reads TGTGCCAGCATTTCCCTTCGACAGGGTCCCTACGAGCAGTACTTC. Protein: CASISLRQGPYEQYF.